This paragraph covers one T cell receptor beta chain sequence. The protocol was immunoSEQ multiplex PCR, while the TCRdb copy is restricted to in-frame clones and leaves out a portion. The table lists 39,000 or so clones, 75% to 95% of them singletons. The CDR3 covers 15 residues. The V and J ends lost 0 bases and 3 bases respectively, with 12 bases between them. Germline V gene lookup returns CDR1 SGDLS and CDR2 YYNGEE. This record belongs to a study of T cell changes during pregnancy in multiple sclerosis. This receptor was identified in a female donor with multiple sclerosis, enrolled in a pregnancy study. The chain joins TRBV9 to TRBJ2-5; D may be TRBD1 (5 bases). This material consisted of CD8+ T cells from peripheral blood mononuclear cells, taken after pregnancy. The CDR3, as DNA: TGTGCCAGCAGCGTAGACCAGGGTTTAGAAGAGACCCAGTACTTC. It specifies CASSVDQGLEETQYF.